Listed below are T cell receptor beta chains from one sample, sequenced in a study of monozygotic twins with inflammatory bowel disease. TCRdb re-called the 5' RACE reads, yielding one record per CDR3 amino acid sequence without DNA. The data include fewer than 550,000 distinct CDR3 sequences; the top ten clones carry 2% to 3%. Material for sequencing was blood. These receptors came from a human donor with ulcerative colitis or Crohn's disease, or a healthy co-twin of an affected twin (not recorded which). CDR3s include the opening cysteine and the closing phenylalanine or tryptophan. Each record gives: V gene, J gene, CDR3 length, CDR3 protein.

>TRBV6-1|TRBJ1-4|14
CASSLTSQNEKLIF
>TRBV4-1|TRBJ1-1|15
CASSQVPGSGAEAFF
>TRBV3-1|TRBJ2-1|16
CASSQDHGPSMDEQFF
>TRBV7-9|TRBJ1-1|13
CASSLAADTEAFF
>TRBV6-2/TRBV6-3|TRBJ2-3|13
CATHRSGGDTQYF
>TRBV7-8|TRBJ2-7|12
CASSLGAREQYF
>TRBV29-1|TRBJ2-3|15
CSVNGGTPNTDTQYF
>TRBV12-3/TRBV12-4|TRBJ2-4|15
CASSGTGFTKNIQYF
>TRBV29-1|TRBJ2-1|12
CSVAYRGNEQFF
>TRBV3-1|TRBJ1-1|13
CASSQTPNTEAFF
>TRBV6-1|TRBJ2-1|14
CASMNGGIYNEQFF
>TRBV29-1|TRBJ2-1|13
CSVARQMANEQFF
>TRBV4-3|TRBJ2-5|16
CASSTGTGGFLETQYF
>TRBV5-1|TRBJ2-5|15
CASSQLAGGGETQYF
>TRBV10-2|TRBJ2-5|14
CASNKGDRQETQYF
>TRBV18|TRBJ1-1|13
CASSFDLNTEAFF
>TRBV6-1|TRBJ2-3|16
CASSALSGGAIDTQYF
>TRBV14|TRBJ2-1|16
CASSPGTWASNNEQFF
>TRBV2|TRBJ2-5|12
CASTSGGETQYF
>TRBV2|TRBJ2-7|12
CASSGRAEEQYF
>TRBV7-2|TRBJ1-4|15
CASSLTRTRNEKLFF
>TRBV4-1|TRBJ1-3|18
CASSAKGGHSLSGNTIYF
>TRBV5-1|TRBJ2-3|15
CASSLPGARTDTQYF
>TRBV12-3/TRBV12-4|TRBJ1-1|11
CASSKVGEAFF
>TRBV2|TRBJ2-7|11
CASSVFYEQYF
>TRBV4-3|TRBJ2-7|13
CASSPIQGYEQYF
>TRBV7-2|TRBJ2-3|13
CASSFGGGDTQYF
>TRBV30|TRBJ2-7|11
CAFRASYEQYF
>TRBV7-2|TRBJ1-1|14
CASSIQGTNTEAFF
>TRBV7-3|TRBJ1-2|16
CASSLEGPGFDYGYTF
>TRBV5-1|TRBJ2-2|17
CASSLGLAGGNTGELFF
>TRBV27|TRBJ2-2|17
CASSRRRRGWISGELFF
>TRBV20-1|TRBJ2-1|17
CSAAPLGSGSHYNEQFF
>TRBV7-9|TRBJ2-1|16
CASSLVRGFSYNEQFF
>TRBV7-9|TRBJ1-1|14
CASRHTTEGTEAFF
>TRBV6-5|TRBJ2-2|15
CASSLLAGVSGELFF
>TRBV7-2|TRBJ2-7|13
CASSITLTYEQYF
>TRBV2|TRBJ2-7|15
CASTRDGSVSYEQYF
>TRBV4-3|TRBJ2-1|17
CASSQNTAGTSVSEQFF
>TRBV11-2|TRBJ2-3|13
CASSLALPDTQYF
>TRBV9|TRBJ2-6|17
CASSVAGTDTGANVLTF
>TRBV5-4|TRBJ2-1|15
CASSYGGQSYNEQFF
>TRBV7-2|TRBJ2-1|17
CASSALASGRHKNEQFF
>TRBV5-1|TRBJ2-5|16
CASSKRDTPFQETQYF
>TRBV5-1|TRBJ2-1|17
CASSLTPGLAGGDEQFF
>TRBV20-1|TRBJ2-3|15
CSARGLAGGSDTQYF
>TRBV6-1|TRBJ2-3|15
CASSNLGQGKDTQYF
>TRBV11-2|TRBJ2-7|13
CATGTLRAWEQYF
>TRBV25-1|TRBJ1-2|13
CASSEDRGGGYTF
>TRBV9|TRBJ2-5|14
CASSVWEGQETQYF
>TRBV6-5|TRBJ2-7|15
CASSYSDSSLYERYF
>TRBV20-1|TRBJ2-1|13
CSAPGDPFNEQFF
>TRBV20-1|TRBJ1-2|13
CSARGGTNYGYTF
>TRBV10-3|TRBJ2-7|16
CAISDKPGLGSYEQYF
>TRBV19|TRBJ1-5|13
CASSKDRAQPQHF